Listed here are 7 T cell receptor beta chains from one sample, sequenced in a study of shared clonotypes between healthy human individuals. Sequencing was performed with immunoSEQ multiplex PCR; in TCRdb, only in-frame clones are kept and a portion is missing. This table has about 690,000 clones, around 91% appearing once. Sequencing was carried out using memory CD8+ T cells from PBMCs. Subset meaning: CD45RO+ cells pooled with CCR7-negative TemRA cells. The receptors were sampled from a man between 18 and 29 years old in good health. Some clones in this sample may be carry-over from other donors' samples.

In nucleotides, the CDR3 is TGCGCCAGCAGTGGTCGGACCCAGTACTTC. Translation: CASSGRTQYF. This sequence joins TRBV10-2 and TRBJ2-5; D is uncertain. Trimming cost V 4 bases and J 7 bases, with 4 bases left between them. The V gene's germline CDR1 is WSHSY and CDR2 SAAADI. The CDR3 consists of 10 residues.

The chain's CDR3 is CASSLGLAATNTGELFF. For the CDR3, the DNA is TGTGCCAGCAGCTTGGGACTAGCGGCCACGAACACCGGGGAGCTGTTTTTT. The chain is built from TRBV28 and TRBJ2-2; 11 nucleotides match TRBD2. From germline, CDR1 is MDHEN and CDR2 SYDVKM. Trimming took 6 bases from V and 0 from J; bases not matched to a gene: 6. CDR3 length: 17 amino acids.

V and J are TRBV5-5 and TRBJ2-7, with 14 bases that match TRBD2. The CDR3 has 14 residues. Looked up from germline, CDR1 is SGHKS and CDR2 is YYEKEE (reference sequence). V shed 3 bases and J 6 bases; nucleotides not matched to a gene: 2. CDR3 amino acids: CASSWGLAGAEQYF. CDR3 in DNA: TGTGCCAGCAGCTGGGGACTAGCGGGAGCCGAGCAGTACTTC.

The chain has TRBV19 and TRBJ2-3; D remains ambiguous. This CDR3 is 13 amino acids long. Germline lookup yields CDR1 LNHDA and CDR2 SQIVND (reference sequence). Trimming removed 1 base from V and 6 bases from J, with 8 bases in between. CDR3 coding DNA: TGTGCCAGTAGTATAGTGTTCGAGGATACGCAGTATTTT. The encoded protein is CASSIVFEDTQYF.

The chain recombines TRBV7-9 with TRBJ1-1; TRBD1 agrees at 8 bases. This CDR3 is built from 14 residues. The germline CDR1 and CDR2 sequences are SEHNR and FQNEAQ (reference sequence). V trimming: 3 bases; J trimming: 2 bases; junction bases outside the gene matches: 2. CDR3 region: CASSFPGGNTEAFF. The CDR3 nucleotides read TGTGCCAGCAGCTTCCCAGGGGGCAACACTGAAGCTTTCTTT.

The rearrangement links TRBV27 to TRBJ1-1; 7 bases align to TRBD1. The CDR3 totals 17 residues. CDR1 is MNHEY and CDR2 is SMNVEV in the germline V gene (reference sequence). V shed 5 bases and J 4 bases; nucleotides not matched to a gene: 16. The CDR3 coding sequence is TGTGCCAGCAGTCCCCGGGCAGGGGGTCCTTTGAGCACTGAAGCTTTCTTT. It is translated as CASSPRAGGPLSTEAFF.

The chain links TRBV9 to TRBJ1-3; 7 bases line up with TRBD1. This CDR3 is 18 amino acids long. V shed 3 bases, J shed 0 bases, and the junction held 12 bases outside the gene matches. Germline assignment: CDR1 SGDLS and CDR2 YYNGEE. The CDR3 loop is CASSATTGVPPSGNTIYF. The CDR3 nucleotides are TGTGCCAGCAGCGCCACAACAGGGGTGCCACCCTCTGGAAACACCATATATTTT.